Listed below are T cell receptor beta chains from one sample, sequenced in a study of T cell repertoires in cytomegalovirus infection. In TCRdb, the reads were re-called with MiXCR into one record per CDR3 protein. In the table there are about 360,000 distinct CDR3 sequences, roughly 18% of which are singletons. The sequenced material came from PBMCs. The source is a human donor in good health (CMV status not recorded). Some clones in this sample may be carry-over from other donors' samples. Both conserved end residues are trimmed from each CDR3.

J gene | V gene | CDR3 protein
TRBJ2-5 | TRBV20-1 | SAKFTSGTETQY
TRBJ2-1 | TRBV7-2 | ASSLSDRAFYNEQF
TRBJ1-3 | TRBV28 | ASIGQGYSGNTIY
TRBJ1-1 | TRBV4-1 | ASSPGSLNTEAF
TRBJ1-1 | TRBV7-9 | ASSQLGHSEAF
TRBJ2-1 | TRBV19 | ASSIVAGIYNEQF
TRBJ1-1 | TRBV4-1 | ASSHPPDGNTEAF
TRBJ1-2 | TRBV7-2 | ASSFRTNYGYT
TRBJ2-3 | TRBV29-1 | SVNGQVRGDTQY
TRBJ1-5 | TRBV12-3/TRBV12-4 | ASSLGTGGGGQPQH
TRBJ2-1 | TRBV20-1 | SAREIGRRIRNEQF
TRBJ2-3 | TRBV7-2 | ASSVSTGIYQDTQY
TRBJ2-3 | TRBV12-5 | ASGLLSGTDTQY
TRBJ2-3 | TRBV2 | ASSEALGLAGIMQY
TRBJ2-1 | TRBV29-1 | SGGLAGEDEQF
TRBJ1-2 | TRBV24-1 | ATSDGGRNYGYT
TRBJ2-1 | TRBV12-3/TRBV12-4 | ASSLHILRNEQF
TRBJ2-7 | TRBV4-1 | ASSQDYWTGVY
TRBJ1-1 | TRBV7-2 | ASSFRVHTEAF
TRBJ2-7 | TRBV11-2 | ASSLGRNNEQY
TRBJ1-1 | TRBV28 | ASSPRAIGQNTEAF
TRBJ2-3 | TRBV7-3 | ASSPLRGAGDTQY
TRBJ2-3 | TRBV20-1 | SADGDRNTDTQY
TRBJ1-1 | TRBV4-3 | ASSHVRATEAF
TRBJ2-1 | TRBV7-9 | ASSTHGPFNEQF
TRBJ1-1 | TRBV19 | ASTPRENTEAF
TRBJ2-1 | TRBV5-1 | ASSFTGASWDEQF
TRBJ2-7 | TRBV7-2 | ASSPTSGRYEQY
TRBJ2-7 | TRBV20-1 | SATHSYEQY
TRBJ2-7 | TRBV11-2 | ASSTRGGAYEQY
TRBJ1-2 | TRBV6-5 | ASSYFSRPGDGYT
TRBJ2-3 | TRBV12-3/TRBV12-4 | ASSRQGPDTQY
TRBJ1-2 | TRBV4-2 | ASSQETGGPYT
TRBJ2-7 | TRBV9 | ASSVGGPDYEQY
TRBJ1-2 | TRBV29-1 | SVGGQGYGYT
TRBJ1-6 | TRBV3-1 | ASSQDRTNFSPLH
TRBJ1-5 | TRBV15 | ATSRGTGEEH
TRBJ2-1 | TRBV5-4 | ASSREGTRPYNEQF
TRBJ2-1 | TRBV10-3 | AISRTGPEQF
TRBJ2-5 | TRBV7-2 | ASSSPPGRSKETQY
TRBJ2-1 | TRBV20-1 | SARADTQGGEQF
TRBJ2-1 | TRBV7-2 | ASSFHPTSRSYNEQF
TRBJ1-4 | TRBV7-6 | ASSPRQGAGKLF
TRBJ2-3 | TRBV3-1 | ASSQPRLGTHTDTQY
TRBJ1-2 | TRBV3-1 | ASYQGGGYT
TRBJ2-5 | TRBV28 | ASSLWSGLQETQY
TRBJ2-5 | TRBV7-2 | ASSLGGPSLLRETQY
TRBJ1-1 | TRBV6-5 | ASSSPFEAF
TRBJ2-3 | TRBV30 | AWSLAGGTDTQY
TRBJ1-4 | TRBV12-3/TRBV12-4 | ASSPLGGEKLF
TRBJ2-3 | TRBV14 | ASSHPLAGTGTDTQY
TRBJ2-3 | TRBV7-2 | ASTPLPAPASTDTQY
TRBJ2-5 | TRBV7-2 | ASSLRHSQETQY
TRBJ2-3 | TRBV14 | ASSHLSGLPRDTQY